This T cell receptor (beta chain) was sequenced during a study of blood T cell repertoires in COVID-19. Profiling relied on immunoSEQ multiplex PCR, and the TCRdb table lists in-frame clones only, not all of them. The sample carries 150,000 or so clones, roughly 83% recorded once. The sequenced material came from PBMCs or T cells enriched from blood (not recorded which). This receptor was obtained from a man aged 70 or older who had been exposed to COVID-19.

The CDR3 protein is CASSLDFTGSYGYTF. In DNA form, the CDR3 reads TGTGCCAGCAGCTTAGATTTTACAGGTTCCTATGGCTACACCTTC. The chain couples TRBV7-2 to TRBJ1-2, with D possibly TRBD1 on 5 matching bases. This CDR3 spans 15 amino acids. The germline V gene encodes CDR1 SGHTA and CDR2 FQGNSA. V lost 1 base and J 4 bases, leaving 13 bases between the germline ends.